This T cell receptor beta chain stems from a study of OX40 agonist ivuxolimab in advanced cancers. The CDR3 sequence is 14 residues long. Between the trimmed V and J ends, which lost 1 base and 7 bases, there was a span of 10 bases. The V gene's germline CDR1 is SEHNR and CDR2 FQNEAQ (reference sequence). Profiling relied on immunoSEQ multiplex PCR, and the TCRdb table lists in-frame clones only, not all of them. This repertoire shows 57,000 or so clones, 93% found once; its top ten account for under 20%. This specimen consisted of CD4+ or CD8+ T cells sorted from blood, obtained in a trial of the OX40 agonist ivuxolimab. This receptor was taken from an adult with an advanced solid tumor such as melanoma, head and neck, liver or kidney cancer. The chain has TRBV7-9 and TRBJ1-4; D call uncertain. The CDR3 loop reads CASSLEAEGEKLFF. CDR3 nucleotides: TGTGCCAGCAGCTTAGAAGCAGAAGGTGAAAAACTGTTTTTT.